The 15 T cell receptor beta chains below were found in one sample sequenced in a study of blood T cell repertoires in COVID-19. Assay: immunoSEQ multiplex PCR; the TCRdb copy retains only in-frame clones and omits some. The sample lists 90,000 to 150,000 clones, 65% to 90% occurring once. Sequenced material: peripheral blood. All receptors derive from an older man with acute or convalescent COVID-19.

The chain joins TRBV6-5 to TRBJ2-2; possible D gene TRBD1, 6 bases. The ends were cut back, 8 bases at V and 5 bases at J, with 12 bases in the middle. Germline V gene lookup returns CDR1 MNHEY and CDR2 SVGAGI. The CDR3 loop spans 13 amino acids. The CDR3 nucleotides read TGTGCCAGCCGACAGGCCGTAACCGGGGAGCTGTTTTTT. Encoded protein: CASRQAVTGELFF.

This clone was observed a few times. This chain links TRBV5-4 with TRBJ1-6; the match to TRBD1 covers 7 bases. The V segment lost 0 bases and the J segment 7 bases; nucleotides outside the gene matches: 7. This CDR3 is 16 amino acids long. Looked up from germline, CDR1 is SGHNT and CDR2 is YYREEE (reference sequence). This CDR3 is CASSLARGTENSPLHF. The CDR3 region has the DNA TGTGCCAGCAGCTTGGCCAGGGGGACAGAGAATTCACCCCTCCACTTT.

This sequence joins TRBV18 and TRBJ2-7, with TRBD1 matching 8 bases. CDR3 length: 15 residues. The trim removed 2 bases at V and 1 base at J, leaving 4 bases unmatched. The germline V gene encodes CDR1 KGHSH and CDR2 LQKENI. CDR3 nucleotides: TGTGCCAGCTCACCAGAGGACAGGGCGTCCTACGAGCAGTACTTC. Translated, it gives CASSPEDRASYEQYF.

This clone was counted a few times. The chain links TRBV29-1 to TRBJ2-3; perhaps TRBD1 as D (7 bases). Looked up from germline, CDR1 is SQVTM and CDR2 is ANQGSEA. V was trimmed by 0 bases and J by 2 bases, leaving 15 bases between them. CDR3 length: 16 amino acids. The CDR3: CSVEDGSGGLTDTQYF. The CDR3 nucleotides are TGCAGCGTTGAAGATGGGTCAGGGGGGCTCACAGATACGCAGTATTTT.

The V gene is TRBV6-5, the J gene TRBJ1-3; tentatively, D is TRBD1 (6 bases). The V gene lost 5 bases and the J gene lost 4 bases, with 12 bases spanning the gap. Per the germline V gene, CDR1 is MNHEY and CDR2 is SVGAGI. The CDR3 is 14 amino acids. CDR3 in amino acids: CASSLQGIGNTIYF. The CDR3, as DNA: TGTGCCAGCAGTCTACAGGGAATCGGAAACACCATATATTTT.

V usage is TRBV6-5 and J usage is TRBJ2-3, with TRBD2 matching over 9 bases. Germline V gene sequence: CDR1 MNHEY, CDR2 SVGAGI. This CDR3 is built from 16 residues. V shed 3 bases and J 0 bases; nucleotides not matched to a gene: 4. The CDR3 DNA follows: TGTGCCAGCAGTTATGGCGGGAGGGGGAGCACAGATACGCAGTATTTT. Its protein is CASSYGGRGSTDTQYF.

The chain combines TRBV6-5 with TRBJ2-7; 11 nucleotides line up with TRBD2. There are 16 residues in the CDR3. From germline, CDR1 is MNHEY and CDR2 SVGAGI. With V trimmed by 2 bases and J by 2 bases, 5 bases remained unmatched. The CDR3 is CASSYGSSGGTYEQYF. The CDR3 DNA is TGTGCCAGCAGTTACGGGTCTAGCGGGGGGACCTACGAGCAGTACTTC.

V and J are TRBV27 and TRBJ1-1; D remains ambiguous. The CDR3 length is 15 residues. The ends were cut back, 4 bases at V and 0 bases at J, with 12 bases in the middle. Germline lookup yields CDR1 MNHEY and CDR2 SMNVEV (reference sequence). The CDR3 sequence is CASSSLSLMNTEAFF. CDR3 DNA: TGTGCCAGCAGTTCTCTGAGCCTTATGAACACTGAAGCTTTCTTT.

The chain has TRBV6-5 and TRBJ1-6; the match to TRBD1 covers 9 bases. V gave up 5 bases and J gave up 5 bases; unmatched junction bases: 1. Germline CDR1 reads MNHEY; CDR2 reads SVGAGI. The CDR3 covers 14 residues. CDR3 protein: CASSRTGDNSPLHF. The CDR3 DNA is TGTGCCAGCAGTAGGACAGGGGATAATTCACCCCTCCACTTT.

This chain joins TRBV5-4 and TRBJ1-6, with 11 bases identical to TRBD1. The length of the CDR3 is 16 residues. Per the germline V gene, CDR1 is SGHNT and CDR2 is YYREEE (reference sequence). V gave up 0 bases and J gave up 8 bases; unmatched junction bases: 4. The CDR3 loop reads CASSLALGQGDSPLHF. The CDR3 DNA is TGTGCCAGCAGCTTGGCCCTGGGACAGGGGGATTCACCCCTCCACTTT.

This chain joins TRBV19 and TRBJ1-1; 7 bases line up with TRBD1. Per the germline V gene, CDR1 is LNHDA and CDR2 is SQIVND (reference sequence). J gave up 2 bases and V 5 bases, and 5 bases lay outside the gene matches. The CDR3 length is 14 residues. The CDR3 sequence: CASSLTGFNTEAFF. The DNA of the CDR3 is TGTGCCAGTAGTTTGACAGGGTTCAACACTGAAGCTTTCTTT.

The chain has TRBV20-1 and TRBJ1-3; no reliable D call. Trimming stripped 3 bases from V and 9 bases from J, with 18 bases between. CDR3 size: 14 residues. CDR1 is DFQATT, CDR2 SNEGSKA, per germline (reference sequence). The CDR3 sequence: CSASGPGDLGTIYF. The CDR3, as DNA: TGCAGTGCTAGTGGACCGGGAGATCTTGGCACCATATATTTT.

The chain uses TRBV5-1 and TRBJ2-5; the match to TRBD2 covers 8 bases. CDR1 is SGHRS and CDR2 is YFSETQ in the germline V gene. The trim removed 7 bases at V and 4 bases at J, leaving 6 bases unmatched. The length of the CDR3 is 13 residues. The CDR3 loop is CASERGHGETQYF. The CDR3 DNA is TGCGCCAGCGAGCGGGGGCACGGAGAGACCCAGTACTTC.

This chain uses TRBV27 with TRBJ2-1; the match to TRBD1 covers 7 bases. Germline lookup yields CDR1 MNHEY and CDR2 SMNVEV (reference sequence). CDR3 length: 16 amino acids. Unmatched junction bases numbered 7, after V lost 5 bases and J lost 0 bases. The CDR3 loop is CASSRGTESSYNEQFF. The CDR3 nucleotides read TGTGCCAGCAGTCGTGGGACAGAGAGCTCCTACAATGAGCAGTTCTTC.

J is TRBJ2-1 and V is TRBV28; 9 bases are shared with TRBD1. This CDR3 spans 17 amino acids. Germline CDR1 reads MDHEN; CDR2 reads SYDVKM. V shed 7 bases, J shed 4 bases, and the junction held 14 bases outside the gene matches. The chain's CDR3 is CASNTRGGGQGYNEQFF. CDR3 nucleotide sequence: TGTGCCAGCAATACTAGGGGCGGGGGACAGGGTTACAATGAGCAGTTCTTC.